This T cell receptor (beta chain) came from a study of blood T cell repertoires in COVID-19 (dated by TCRdb to 2018 to 2021). In the study overall: Samples from collaborators originated in the United States, Italy and Spain and spanned both the acute and convalescent phases of COVID-19. The material from the prospective study consisted of cDNA or gDNA derived from T cells, B-cell-depleted T cells, or PBMCs. Subjects who had been exposed to COVID-19, were actively infected with it, or had recovered from it provided the deeply sampled blood TCRbeta repertoires that made up the dataset. The repertoires were made available in a free public database intended to serve as a resource for research on the immune response to SARS-CoV-2. Samples came from the ongoing ImmuneRACE study (first 160 participants) plus 1,254 subjects from 6 global collaborators. Nearly every sample came with metadata listing a de-identified subject ID, COVID-19 status, age in years and sex. Where available, HLA class I and class II types were obtained from metadata supplied by the sample provider rather than from assay-based typing.

At the junction V is shortened by 7 bases and J by 6 bases; bases outside the gene matches: 4. As encoded in the germline V gene, CDR1 is MNHEY while CDR2 is SVGAGI. The CDR3 holds 12 amino acids from the cysteine to the phenylalanine. Left in the record is the CDR3 DNA by itself, 36 bases read in frame from the first base. Concerning this clone itself: Its specific antigen is unknown. No much larger clone exists at a distance of one base, and base qualities are not known.

The immunoSEQ Assay, a bias-controlled multiplex PCR, was used to amplify TCRbeta CDR3 regions from genomic DNA. The study's processing was this. Nucleated cell counts per sample were estimated from amplification of reference gene primers within the assay. To quantify the absolute abundance of each unique TCRbeta CDR3 rearrangement, sequence reads were collapsed and filtered. Productive Simpson clonality was computed per sample as the square root of Simpson's diversity index over productive rearrangements. TCRdb carries this immuneACCESS record with in-frame sequences only. Its versions omit some clonotypes, under half of them owing to an unresolved V gene in the studies checked, with the rest unexplained. For V, J and clone size, that table is used; D and trimming come from the DNA. The sample data list around 400,000 clones, and about 87% of these were observed just once. About 2% of the sample goes to the ten largest clones.

Broad study findings and their caveats: The amount of clinical and demographic metadata varied by source and participant and was provided uncurated.

In Seattle, one collaborating source enrolled patients while the infection was active and tracked those patients longitudinally over the course of disease. The collaborating institutions used their own protocols to collect whole blood in K2EDTA tubes. For TCRbeta analysis, collaborators shipped samples as frozen whole blood, isolated PBMCs, or DNA extracted from either of those sample types. Rearrangement joined TRBV6-5 to TRBJ1-1, with 8 junctional bases fitting TRBD1. Sequencing was performed on peripheral blood. The TCR sequence derives from a woman in her fifties or sixties with COVID-19, enrolled during active disease. The DNA is as follows: TGTGCCAGCAAGGACAGGGCTTCTGAAGCTTTCTTT. It specifies CASKDRASEAFF.